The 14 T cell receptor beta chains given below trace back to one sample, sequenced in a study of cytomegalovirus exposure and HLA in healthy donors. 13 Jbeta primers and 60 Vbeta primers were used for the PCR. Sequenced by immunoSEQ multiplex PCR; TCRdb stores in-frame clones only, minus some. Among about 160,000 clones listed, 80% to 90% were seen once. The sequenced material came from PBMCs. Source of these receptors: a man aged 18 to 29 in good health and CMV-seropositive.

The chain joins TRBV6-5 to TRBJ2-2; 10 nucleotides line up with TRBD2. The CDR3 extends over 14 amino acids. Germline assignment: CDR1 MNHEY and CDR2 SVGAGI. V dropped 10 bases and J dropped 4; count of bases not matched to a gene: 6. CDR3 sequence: CATSLAGPTGELFF. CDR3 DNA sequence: TGTGCCACCTCACTAGCGGGGCCCACCGGGGAGCTGTTTTTT.

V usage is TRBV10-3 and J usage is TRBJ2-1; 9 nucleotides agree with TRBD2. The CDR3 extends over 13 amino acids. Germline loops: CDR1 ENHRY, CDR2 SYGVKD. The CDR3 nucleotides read TGTGCTTCCAGCGGGGGGCCAACGAATGAGCAGTTCTTC. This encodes CASSGGPTNEQFF.

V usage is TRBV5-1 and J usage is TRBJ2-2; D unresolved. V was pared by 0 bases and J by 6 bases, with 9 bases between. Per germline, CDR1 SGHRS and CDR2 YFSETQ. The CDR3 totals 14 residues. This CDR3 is CASSLEEVPGELFF. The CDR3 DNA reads TGCGCCAGCAGCTTGGAAGAGGTTCCCGGGGAGCTGTTTTTT.

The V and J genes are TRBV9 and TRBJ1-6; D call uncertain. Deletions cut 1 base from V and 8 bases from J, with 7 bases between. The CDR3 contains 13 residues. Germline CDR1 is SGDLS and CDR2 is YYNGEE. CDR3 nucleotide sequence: TGTGCCAGCAGCGTATCCGGGGATTCACCCCTCCACTTT. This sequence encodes CASSVSGDSPLHF.

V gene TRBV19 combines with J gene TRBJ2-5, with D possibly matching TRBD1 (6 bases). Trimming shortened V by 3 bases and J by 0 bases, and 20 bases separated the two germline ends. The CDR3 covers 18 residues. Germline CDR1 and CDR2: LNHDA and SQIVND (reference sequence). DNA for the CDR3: TGTGCCAGTAGTATCACGGGAAAGGGGACACCGTACCAAGAGACCCAGTACTTC. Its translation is CASSITGKGTPYQETQYF.

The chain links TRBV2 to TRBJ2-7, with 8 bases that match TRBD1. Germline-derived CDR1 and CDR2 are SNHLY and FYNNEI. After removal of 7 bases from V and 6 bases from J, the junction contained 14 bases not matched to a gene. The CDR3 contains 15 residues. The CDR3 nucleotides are TGTGCCAGCACTCCCCGACAGGGGCTCAGGGGCGAGCAGTACTTC. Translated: CASTPRQGLRGEQYF.

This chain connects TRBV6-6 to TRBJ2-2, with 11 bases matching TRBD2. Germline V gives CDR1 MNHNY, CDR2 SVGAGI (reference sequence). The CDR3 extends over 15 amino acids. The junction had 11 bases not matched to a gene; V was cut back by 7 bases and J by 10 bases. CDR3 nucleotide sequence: TGTGCCAGCATAGGCCCGCTAGCGGGGGGAGAGGAGCTGTTTTTT. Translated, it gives CASIGPLAGGEELFF.

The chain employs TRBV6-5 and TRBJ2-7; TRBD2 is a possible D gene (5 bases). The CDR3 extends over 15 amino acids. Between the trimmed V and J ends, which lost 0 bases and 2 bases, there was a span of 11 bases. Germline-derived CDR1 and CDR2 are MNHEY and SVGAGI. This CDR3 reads CASSYSPPGTYEQYF. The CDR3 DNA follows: TGTGCCAGCAGTTACTCGCCGCCGGGAACCTACGAGCAGTACTTC.

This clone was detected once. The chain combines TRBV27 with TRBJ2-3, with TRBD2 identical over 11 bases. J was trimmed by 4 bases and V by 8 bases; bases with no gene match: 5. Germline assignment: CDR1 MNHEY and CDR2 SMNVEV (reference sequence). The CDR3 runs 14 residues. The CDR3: CASGGTSGPDTQYF. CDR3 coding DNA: TGTGCCAGCGGCGGGACTAGCGGCCCAGATACGCAGTATTTT.

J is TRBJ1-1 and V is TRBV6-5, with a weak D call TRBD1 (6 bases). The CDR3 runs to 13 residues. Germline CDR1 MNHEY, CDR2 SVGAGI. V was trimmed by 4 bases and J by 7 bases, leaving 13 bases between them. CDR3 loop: CASSSTGTYEAFF. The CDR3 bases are TGTGCCAGCAGTTCCACCGGGACATATGAAGCTTTCTTT.

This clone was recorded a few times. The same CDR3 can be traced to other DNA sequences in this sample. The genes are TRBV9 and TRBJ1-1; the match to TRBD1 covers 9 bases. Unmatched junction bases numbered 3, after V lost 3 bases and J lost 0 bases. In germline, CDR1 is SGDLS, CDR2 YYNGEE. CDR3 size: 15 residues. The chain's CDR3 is CASSAGTGLNTEAFF. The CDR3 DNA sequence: TGTGCCAGCAGCGCCGGGACAGGGTTGAACACTGAAGCTTTCTTT.

The CDR3: CASSPMASGGADTQYF. CDR3 DNA sequence: TGTGCCAGCAGCCCCATGGCTAGCGGGGGGGCAGATACGCAGTATTTT. J is TRBJ2-3 and V is TRBV4-2; 12 bases line up with TRBD2. Germline V gives CDR1 LGHNA, CDR2 YNFKEQ. The V gene end was trimmed by 4 bases and the J gene end by 4 bases; junction bases not matched to a gene: 6. CDR3 size: 16 residues.

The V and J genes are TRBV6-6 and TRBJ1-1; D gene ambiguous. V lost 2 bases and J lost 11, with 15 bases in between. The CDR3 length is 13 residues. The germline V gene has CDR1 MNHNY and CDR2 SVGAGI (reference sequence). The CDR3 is CASSYLGQEEAFF. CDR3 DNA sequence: TGTGCCAGCAGTTACCTTGGGCAGGAGGAGGCTTTCTTT.

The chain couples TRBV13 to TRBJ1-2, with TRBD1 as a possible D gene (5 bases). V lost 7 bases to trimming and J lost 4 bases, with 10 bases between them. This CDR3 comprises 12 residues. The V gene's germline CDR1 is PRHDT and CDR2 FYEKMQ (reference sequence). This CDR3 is CASTRGGYGYTF. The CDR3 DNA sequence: TGTGCCAGCACCCGGGGGGGCTATGGCTACACCTTC.